This T cell receptor (beta chain) was documented in a study of T-cell reconstitution after alpha-beta-depleted transplantation in children. The authors prepared the TCRbeta library with unique molecular identifiers. MiXCR was run by TCRdb on the PCR reads, yielding one entry per CDR3 protein. The data contain about 980,000 distinct CDR3 sequences, roughly 31% of them singletons. Overall study findings and caveats: Reports say that about two months after transplant, the alpha-beta T cells came out of several hundred graft clones that had expanded.

With 3 bases clipped from V and 2 bases from J, the junction kept 6 bases outside the gene matches. This CDR3 contains 15 residues. About this clonotype itself: Its specificity is unknown.

Material: PBMCs, mostly from graft donor cells, obtained 360 days after TCRalphabeta/CD19-depleted stem cell transplant. The chain combines TRBV12-3 or TRBV12-4 with TRBJ2-5; the match to TRBD1 covers 7 bases. The sequence derives from a boy in the first two years of life who had a stem cell transplant for SCID, so the T cells may come from the graft donor. CDR3 loop: CASSFLLDRQETQYF. CDR3 sequence (DNA): TGTGCCAGCAGTTTTCTCCTGGACAGGCAAGAGACCCAGTACTTC.